Described below is a single T cell receptor beta chain sequence and its context. Some clones are missing from TCRdb's copy, which holds only in-frame ones; the method was immunoSEQ multiplex PCR. The sample yields tens of thousands of clones, approximately 89% seen once. This entry belongs to a study of T cell responses to AZD1222 COVID-19 vaccine. The material was peripheral blood, obtained 28 days after the second AZD1222 dose. The sequence derives from an adult who received the AZD1222 COVID-19 vaccine.

This chain's CDR3 is CASSLSWDRGRGEQYF. The CDR3 DNA sequence: TGTGCCAGCAGCTTATCGTGGGACAGGGGGCGAGGCGAGCAGTACTTC. The chain has TRBV7-9 and TRBJ2-7; TRBD1 matches 12 bases. The CDR3 contains 16 residues. From germline, CDR1 is SEHNR and CDR2 FQNEAQ (reference sequence). Germline trimming cut 2 bases from V and 6 bases from J; bases unmatched to any gene: 8.